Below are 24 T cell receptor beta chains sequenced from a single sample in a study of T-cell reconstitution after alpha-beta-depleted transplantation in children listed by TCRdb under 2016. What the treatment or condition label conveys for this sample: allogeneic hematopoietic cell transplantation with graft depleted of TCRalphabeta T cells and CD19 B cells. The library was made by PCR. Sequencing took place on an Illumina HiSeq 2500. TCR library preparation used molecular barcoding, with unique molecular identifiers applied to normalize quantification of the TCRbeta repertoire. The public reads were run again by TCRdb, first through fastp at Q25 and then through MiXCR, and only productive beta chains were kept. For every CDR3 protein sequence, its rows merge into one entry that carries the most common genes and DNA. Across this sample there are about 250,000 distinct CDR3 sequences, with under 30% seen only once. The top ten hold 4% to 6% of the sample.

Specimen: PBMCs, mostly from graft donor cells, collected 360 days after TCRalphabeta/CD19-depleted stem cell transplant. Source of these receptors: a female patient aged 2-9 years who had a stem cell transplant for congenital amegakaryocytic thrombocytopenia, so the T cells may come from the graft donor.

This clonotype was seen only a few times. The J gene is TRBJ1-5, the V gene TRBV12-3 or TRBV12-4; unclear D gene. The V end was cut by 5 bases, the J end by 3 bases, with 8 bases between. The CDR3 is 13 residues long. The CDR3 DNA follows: TGTGCCAGCAGTCCCCTCTACAATCAGCCCCAGCATTTT. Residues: CASSPLYNQPQHF.

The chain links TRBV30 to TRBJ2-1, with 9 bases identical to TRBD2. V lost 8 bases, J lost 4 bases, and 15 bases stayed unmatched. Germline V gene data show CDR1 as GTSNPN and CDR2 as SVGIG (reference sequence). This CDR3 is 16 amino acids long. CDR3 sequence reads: CAHGRGGTSPYNEQFF. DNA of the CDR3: TGTGCCCATGGACGGGGGGGGACTAGCCCTTACAATGAGCAGTTCTTC.

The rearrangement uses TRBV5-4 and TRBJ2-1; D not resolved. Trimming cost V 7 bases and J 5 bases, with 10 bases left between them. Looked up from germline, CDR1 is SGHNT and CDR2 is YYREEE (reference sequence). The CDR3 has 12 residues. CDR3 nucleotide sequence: TGTGCCAGCGGTCGAGACAACAATGAGCAGTTCTTC. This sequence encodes CASGRDNNEQFF.

Written as DNA, the CDR3 is TGTGCCAGCAGCAAAGCGCTTTCTATCTGGACAGGGTTTTACGAGCAGTACTTC. This codes for CASSKALSIWTGFYEQYF. This rearrangement joins TRBV21-1 to TRBJ2-7. TRBV21-1 is labeled a pseudogene. The CDR3 loop spans 18 amino acids.

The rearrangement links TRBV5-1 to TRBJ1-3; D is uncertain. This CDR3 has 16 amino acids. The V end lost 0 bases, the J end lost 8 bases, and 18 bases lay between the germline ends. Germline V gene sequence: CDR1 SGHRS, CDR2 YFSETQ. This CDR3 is CASSLGSGPLGHTIYF. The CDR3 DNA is TGCGCCAGCAGCTTGGGATCCGGGCCCCTTGGGCACACCATATATTTT.

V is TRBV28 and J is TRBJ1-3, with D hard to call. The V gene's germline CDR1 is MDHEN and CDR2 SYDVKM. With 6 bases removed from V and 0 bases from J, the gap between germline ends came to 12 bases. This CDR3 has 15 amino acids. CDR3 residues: CASRISGFSGNTIYF. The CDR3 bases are TGTGCCAGCAGGATTAGCGGGTTCTCTGGAAACACCATATATTTT. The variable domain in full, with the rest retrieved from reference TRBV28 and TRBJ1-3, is DVKVTQSSRYLVKRTGEKVFLECVQDMDHENMFWYRQDPGLGLRLIYFSYDVKMKEKGDIPEGYSVSREKKERFSLILESASTNQTSMYLCASRISGFSGNTIYFGEGSWLTVV.

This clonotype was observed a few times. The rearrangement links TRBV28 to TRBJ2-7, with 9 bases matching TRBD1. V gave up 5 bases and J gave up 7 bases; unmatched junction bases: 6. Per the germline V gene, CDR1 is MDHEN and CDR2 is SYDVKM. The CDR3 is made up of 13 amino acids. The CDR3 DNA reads TGTGCCAGCAGTAAGACAGGGGGGGGTGAGCAGTACTTC. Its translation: CASSKTGGGEQYF. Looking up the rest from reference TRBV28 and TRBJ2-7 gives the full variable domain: DVKVTQSSRYLVKRTGEKVFLECVQDMDHENMFWYRQDPGLGLRLIYFSYDVKMKEKGDIPEGYSVSREKKERFSLILESASTNQTSMYLCASSKTGGGEQYFGPGTRLTVT.

CDR3 sequence (DNA): TGTGCCAGCAGCCCCGTCGGAGGGGAGGGATACAATGAGCAGTTCTTC. It codes for CASSPVGGEGYNEQFF. The chain couples TRBV5-6 to TRBJ2-1; TRBD2 aligns across 7 bases. V lost 4 bases and J lost 4; bases outside the gene matches: 11. This CDR3 is built from 16 residues. Germline V gene lookup returns CDR1 SGHDT and CDR2 YYEEEE.

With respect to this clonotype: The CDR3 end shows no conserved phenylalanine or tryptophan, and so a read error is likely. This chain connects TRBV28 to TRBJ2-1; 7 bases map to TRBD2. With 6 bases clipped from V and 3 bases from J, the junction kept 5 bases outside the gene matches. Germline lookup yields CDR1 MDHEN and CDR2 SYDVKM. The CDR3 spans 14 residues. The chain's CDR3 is CASSRGLGYNEQFS. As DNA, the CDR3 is TGTGCCAGCAGCCGCGGACTAGGCTACAATGAGCAGTTCTCC.

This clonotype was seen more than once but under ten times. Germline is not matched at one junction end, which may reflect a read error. The CDR3 DNA is TGTGCCATCAGTTTAGCGCGGAAGATCGAGCTGCCCCGGGATACGCAGTATTTT. Amino acids: CAISLARKIELPRDTQYF. The chain combines TRBV12-3 or TRBV12-4 with TRBJ2-3; possible D gene TRBD2, 5 bases. The CDR3 length is 18 residues.

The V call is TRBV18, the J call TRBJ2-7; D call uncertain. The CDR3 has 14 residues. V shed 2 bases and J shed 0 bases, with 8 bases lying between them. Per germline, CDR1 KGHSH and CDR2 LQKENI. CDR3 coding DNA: TGTGCCAGCTCACCAGCGGACCCCTCCTACGAGCAGTACTTC. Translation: CASSPADPSYEQYF.

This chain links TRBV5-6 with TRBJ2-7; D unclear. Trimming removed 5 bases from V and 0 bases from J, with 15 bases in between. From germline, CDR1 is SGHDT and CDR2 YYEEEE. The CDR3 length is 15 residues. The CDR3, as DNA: TGTGCCAGCAGTTTGATAGATACCAGCTCCTACGAGCAGTACTTC. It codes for CASSLIDTSSYEQYF.

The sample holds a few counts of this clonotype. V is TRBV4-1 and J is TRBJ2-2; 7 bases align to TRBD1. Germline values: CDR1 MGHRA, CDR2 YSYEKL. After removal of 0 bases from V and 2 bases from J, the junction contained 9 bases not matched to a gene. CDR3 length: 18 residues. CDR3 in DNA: TGCGCCAGCAGCCAAGAGGCGGCAGGGGGTGGTAACACCGGGGAGCTGTTTTTT. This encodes CASSQEAAGGGNTGELFF.

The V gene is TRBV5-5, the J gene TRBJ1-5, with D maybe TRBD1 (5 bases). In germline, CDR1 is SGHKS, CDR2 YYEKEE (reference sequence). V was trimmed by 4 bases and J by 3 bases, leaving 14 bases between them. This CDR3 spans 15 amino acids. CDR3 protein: CASSPRRGANQPQHF. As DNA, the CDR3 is TGTGCCAGCAGCCCAAGGAGGGGTGCCAATCAGCCCCAGCATTTT.

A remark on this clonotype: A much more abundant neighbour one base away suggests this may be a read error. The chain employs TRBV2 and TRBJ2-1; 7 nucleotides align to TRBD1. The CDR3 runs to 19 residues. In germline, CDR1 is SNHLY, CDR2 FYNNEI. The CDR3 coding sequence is TGTACCAGCAGTGCCCGGGACAGTTTCATACCGAGCTCCTACAATGAGCAGTTCTTC. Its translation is CTSSARDSFIPSSYNEQFF.

In nucleotides, the CDR3 is TGTGCCAGCAGCCAAGATCTAGGGGCCGGGACCCAGTACTTC. The encoded protein is CASSQDLGAGTQYF. The chain is built from TRBV3-1 and TRBJ2-5; D is possibly TRBD1 (5 bases). The CDR3 runs 14 residues. Looked up from germline, CDR1 is LGHDT and CDR2 is YNNKEL (reference sequence). Deletions cut 0 bases from V and 7 bases from J, with 12 bases between.

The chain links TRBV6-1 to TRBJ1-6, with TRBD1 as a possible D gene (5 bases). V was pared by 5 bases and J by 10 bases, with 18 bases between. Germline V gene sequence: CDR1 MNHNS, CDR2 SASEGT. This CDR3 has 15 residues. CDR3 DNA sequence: TGTGCCAGCAGTACATTGATCGGAGGGGTCTCACCCCTCCACTTT. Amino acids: CASSTLIGGVSPLHF.

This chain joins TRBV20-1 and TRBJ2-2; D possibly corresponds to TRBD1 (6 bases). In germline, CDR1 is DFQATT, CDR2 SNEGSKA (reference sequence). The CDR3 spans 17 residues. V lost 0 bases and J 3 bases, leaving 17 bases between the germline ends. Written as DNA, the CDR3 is TGCAGTGCTAGAGATGTCTTTAACAGGGTTTACACCGGGGAGCTGTTTTTT. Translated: CSARDVFNRVYTGELFF.

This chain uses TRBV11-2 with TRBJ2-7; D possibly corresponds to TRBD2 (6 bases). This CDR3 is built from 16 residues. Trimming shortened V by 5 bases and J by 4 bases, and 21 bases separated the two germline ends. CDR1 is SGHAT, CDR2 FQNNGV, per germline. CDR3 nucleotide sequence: TGTGCCAGCAGCGTTACGGCCGGTAGCGGAAAGTACGAGCAGTACTTC. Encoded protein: CASSVTAGSGKYEQYF.

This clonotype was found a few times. Written as DNA, the CDR3 is TGCAGTGTATCTGACAGAGGGAACTATGGCTACACCTTC. Amino acids: CSVSDRGNYGYTF. The genes are TRBV20-1 and TRBJ1-2; tentative D call: TRBD1 (5 bases). Germline V CDR1 and CDR2: DFQATT, SNEGSKA (reference sequence). This CDR3 comprises 13 residues. V was pared by 7 bases and J by 2 bases, with 14 bases between.

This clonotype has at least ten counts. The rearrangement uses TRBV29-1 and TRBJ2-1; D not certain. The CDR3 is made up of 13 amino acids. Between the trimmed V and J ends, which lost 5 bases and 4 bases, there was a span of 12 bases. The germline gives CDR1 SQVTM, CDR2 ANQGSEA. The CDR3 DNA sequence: TGCAGCGTTCGCGCCACTAAGTACAATGAGCAGTTCTTC. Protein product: CSVRATKYNEQFF.

This CDR3 is CASPHAGGFSAYEQYF. In DNA, the CDR3 is TGTGCCAGCCCCCATGCGGGAGGGTTCTCAGCCTACGAGCAGTACTTC. The V gene is TRBV12-3 or TRBV12-4, the J gene TRBJ2-7; 9 bases line up with TRBD2. This CDR3 contains 16 residues. With V trimmed by 8 bases and J by 2 bases, 13 bases remained unmatched.

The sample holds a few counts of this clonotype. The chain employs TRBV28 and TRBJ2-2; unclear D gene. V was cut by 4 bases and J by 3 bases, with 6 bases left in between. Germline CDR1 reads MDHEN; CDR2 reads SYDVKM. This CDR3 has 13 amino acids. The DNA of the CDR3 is TGTGCCAGCAGTTCGGCGGACACCGGGGAGCTGTTTTTT. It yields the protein CASSSADTGELFF.

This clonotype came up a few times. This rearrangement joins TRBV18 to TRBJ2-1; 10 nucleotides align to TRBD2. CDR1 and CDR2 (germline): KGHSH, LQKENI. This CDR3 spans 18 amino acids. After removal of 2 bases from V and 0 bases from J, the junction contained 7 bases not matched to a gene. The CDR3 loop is CASSPSLAGGRSYNEQFF. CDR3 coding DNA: TGTGCCAGCTCACCATCCTTAGCGGGAGGACGCTCCTACAATGAGCAGTTCTTC.